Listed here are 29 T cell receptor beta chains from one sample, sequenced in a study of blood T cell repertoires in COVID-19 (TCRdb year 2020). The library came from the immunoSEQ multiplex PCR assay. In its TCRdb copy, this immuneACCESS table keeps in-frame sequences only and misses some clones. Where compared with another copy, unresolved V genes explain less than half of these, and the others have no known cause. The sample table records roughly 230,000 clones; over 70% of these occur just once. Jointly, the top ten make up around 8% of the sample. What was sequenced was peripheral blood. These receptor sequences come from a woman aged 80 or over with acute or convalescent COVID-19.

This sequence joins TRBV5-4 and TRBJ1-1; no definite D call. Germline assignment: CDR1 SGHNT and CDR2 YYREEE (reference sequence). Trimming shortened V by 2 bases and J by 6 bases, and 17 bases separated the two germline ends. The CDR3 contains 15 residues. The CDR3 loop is CASSFLSDKAPEAFF. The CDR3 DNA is TGTGCCAGCAGCTTCCTTTCCGACAAGGCTCCTGAAGCTTTCTTT. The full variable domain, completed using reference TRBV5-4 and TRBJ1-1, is ETGVTQSPTHLIKTRGQQVTLRCSSQSGHNTVSWYQQALGQGPQFIFQYYREEENGRGNFPPRFSGLQFPNYSSELNVNALELDDSALYLCASSFLSDKAPEAFFGQGTRLTVV.

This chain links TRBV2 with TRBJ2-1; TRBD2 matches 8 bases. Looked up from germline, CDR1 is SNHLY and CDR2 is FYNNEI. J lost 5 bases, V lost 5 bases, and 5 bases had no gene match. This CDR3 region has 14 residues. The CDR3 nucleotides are TGTGCCAGCAGTCCAAGCGGGAGACACAATGAGCAGTTCTTC. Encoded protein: CASSPSGRHNEQFF.

Here the CDR3 reads CASSDPDQPQHF. In DNA form, the CDR3 reads TGTGCCAGCAGTGATCCGGATCAGCCCCAGCATTTT. The chain is built from TRBV6-1 and TRBJ1-5; D uncertain. The CDR3 covers 12 residues. Germline-derived CDR1 and CDR2 are MNHNS and SASEGT. The germline V and J ends were trimmed by 3 bases and 5 bases, with 5 bases remaining between them.

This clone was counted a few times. This CDR3 is CASSRLAGVIEQFF. CDR3 DNA: TGTGCCAGCAGTCGACTAGCGGGAGTTATTGAGCAGTTCTTC. The rearrangement links TRBV6-6 to TRBJ2-1, with 12 positions matching TRBD2. The V and J ends lost 5 bases and 9 bases, in that order; junction bases with no gene match: 5. This CDR3 region has 14 residues. Germline-derived CDR1 and CDR2 are MNHNY and SVGAGI (reference sequence).

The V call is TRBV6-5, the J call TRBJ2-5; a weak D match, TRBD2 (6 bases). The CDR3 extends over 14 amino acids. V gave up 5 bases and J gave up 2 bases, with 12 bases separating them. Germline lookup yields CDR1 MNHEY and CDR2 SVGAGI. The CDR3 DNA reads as TGTGCCAGCAGTACCAGGGACTTTCAAGAGACCCAGTACTTC. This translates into CASSTRDFQETQYF.

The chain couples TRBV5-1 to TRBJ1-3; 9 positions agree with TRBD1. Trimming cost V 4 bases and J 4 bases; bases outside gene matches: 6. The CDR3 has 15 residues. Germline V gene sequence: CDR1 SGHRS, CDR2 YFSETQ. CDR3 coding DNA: TGCGCCAGCAGCGTGGGACAGGGTGACGGAAACACCATATATTTT. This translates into CASSVGQGDGNTIYF.

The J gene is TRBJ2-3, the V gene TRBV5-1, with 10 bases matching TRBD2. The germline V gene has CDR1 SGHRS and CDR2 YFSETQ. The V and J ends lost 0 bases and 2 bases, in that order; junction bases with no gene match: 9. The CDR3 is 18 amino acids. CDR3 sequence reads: CASSLVSSGSWATDTQYF. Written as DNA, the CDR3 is TGCGCCAGCAGCTTGGTGTCTAGCGGGAGTTGGGCCACAGATACGCAGTATTTT.

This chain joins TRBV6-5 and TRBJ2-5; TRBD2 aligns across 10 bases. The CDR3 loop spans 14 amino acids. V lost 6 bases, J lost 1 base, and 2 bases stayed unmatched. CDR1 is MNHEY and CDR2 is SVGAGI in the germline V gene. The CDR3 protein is CASRIAGGQETQYF. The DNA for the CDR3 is TGTGCCAGCAGGATAGCGGGGGGCCAAGAGACCCAGTACTTC.

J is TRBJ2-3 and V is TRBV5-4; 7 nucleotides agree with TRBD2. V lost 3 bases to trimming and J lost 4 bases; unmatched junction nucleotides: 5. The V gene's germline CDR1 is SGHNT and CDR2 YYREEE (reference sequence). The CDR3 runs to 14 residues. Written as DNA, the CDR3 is TGTGCCAGCAGCTGGGGCGGACTAGCAGATACGCAGTATTTT. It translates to CASSWGGLADTQYF.

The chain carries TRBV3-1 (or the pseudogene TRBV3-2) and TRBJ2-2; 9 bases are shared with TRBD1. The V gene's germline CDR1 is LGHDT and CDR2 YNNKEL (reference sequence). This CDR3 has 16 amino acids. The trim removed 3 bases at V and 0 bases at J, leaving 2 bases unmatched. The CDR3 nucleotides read TGTGCCAGCAGCCACTACAGGGGGCCGAACACCGGGGAGCTGTTTTTT. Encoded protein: CASSHYRGPNTGELFF.

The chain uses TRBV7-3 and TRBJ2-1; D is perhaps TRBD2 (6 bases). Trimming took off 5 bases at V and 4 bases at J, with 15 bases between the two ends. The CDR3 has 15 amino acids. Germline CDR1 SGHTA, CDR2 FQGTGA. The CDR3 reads CASSSKRVEYNEQFF. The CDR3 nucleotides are TGTGCCAGCAGCAGTAAGCGGGTAGAATACAATGAGCAGTTCTTC.

The CDR3 reads CASSFTAGALYNEQFF. The DNA of the CDR3 is TGTGCCAGCAGCTTCACAGCGGGGGCGCTCTACAATGAGCAGTTCTTC. The chain couples TRBV7-6 to TRBJ2-1; 8 bases match TRBD2. CDR1 is SGHVS and CDR2 is FNYEAQ in the germline V gene. V shed 3 bases and J 3 bases; nucleotides not matched to a gene: 7. The CDR3 is made up of 16 amino acids. Full variable domain (missing parts from reference TRBV7-6 and TRBJ2-1): GAGVSQSPRYKVTKRGQDVALRCDPISGHVSLYWYRQALGQGPEFLTYFNYEAQQDKSGLPNDRFSAERPEGSISTLTIQRTEQRDSAMYRCASSFTAGALYNEQFFGPGTRLTVL.

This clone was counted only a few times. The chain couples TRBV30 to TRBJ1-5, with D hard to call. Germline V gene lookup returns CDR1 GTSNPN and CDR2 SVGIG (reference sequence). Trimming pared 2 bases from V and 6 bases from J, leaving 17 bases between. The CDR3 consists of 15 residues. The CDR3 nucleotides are TGTGCCTGGAGTACTTCAGGCCATGTAGGTCAGCCCCAGCATTTT. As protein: CAWSTSGHVGQPQHF.

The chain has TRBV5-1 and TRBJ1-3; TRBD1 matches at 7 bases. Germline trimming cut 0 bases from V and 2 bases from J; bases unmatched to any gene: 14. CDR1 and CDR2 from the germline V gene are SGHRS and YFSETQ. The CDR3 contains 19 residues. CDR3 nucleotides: TGCGCCAGCAGCTTGGGAGGCTGGGACAGCCCCATCACTGGAAACACCATATATTTT. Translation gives CASSLGGWDSPITGNTIYF.

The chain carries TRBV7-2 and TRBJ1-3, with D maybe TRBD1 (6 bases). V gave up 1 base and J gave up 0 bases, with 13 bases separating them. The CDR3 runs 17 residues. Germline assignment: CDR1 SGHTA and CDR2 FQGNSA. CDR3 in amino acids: CASSLGDRWSSGNTIYF. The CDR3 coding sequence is TGTGCCAGCAGCTTAGGTGACAGGTGGAGCTCTGGAAACACCATATATTTT.

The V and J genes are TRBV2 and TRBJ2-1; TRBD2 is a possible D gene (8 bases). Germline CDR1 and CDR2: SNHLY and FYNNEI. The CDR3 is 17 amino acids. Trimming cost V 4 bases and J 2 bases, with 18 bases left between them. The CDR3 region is CASSVPGGDRTYNEQFF. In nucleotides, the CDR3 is TGTGCCAGCAGTGTCCCCGGGGGGGACAGAACCTACAATGAGCAGTTCTTC.

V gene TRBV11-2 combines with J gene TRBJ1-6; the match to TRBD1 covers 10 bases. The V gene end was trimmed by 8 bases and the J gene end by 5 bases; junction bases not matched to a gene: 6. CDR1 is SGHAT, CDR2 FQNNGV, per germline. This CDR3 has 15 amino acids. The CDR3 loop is CASGPGQGHNSPLHF. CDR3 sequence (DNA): TGTGCCAGCGGACCGGGACAGGGGCATAATTCACCCCTCCACTTT.

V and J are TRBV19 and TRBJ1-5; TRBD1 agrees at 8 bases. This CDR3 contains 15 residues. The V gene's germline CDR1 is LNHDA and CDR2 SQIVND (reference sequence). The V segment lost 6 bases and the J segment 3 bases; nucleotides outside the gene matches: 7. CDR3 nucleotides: TGTGCCAGTAGCAAGAGGGACAGGAACAATCAGCCCCAGCATTTT. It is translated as CASSKRDRNNQPQHF.

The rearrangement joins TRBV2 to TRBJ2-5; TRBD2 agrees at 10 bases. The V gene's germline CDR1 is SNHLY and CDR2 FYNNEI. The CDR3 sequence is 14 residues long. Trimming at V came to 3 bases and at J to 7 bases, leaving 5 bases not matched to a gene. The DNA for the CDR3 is TGTGCCAGCAGTGAGGGACTAGCGAGGGGGACCCAGTACTTC. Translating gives CASSEGLARGTQYF.

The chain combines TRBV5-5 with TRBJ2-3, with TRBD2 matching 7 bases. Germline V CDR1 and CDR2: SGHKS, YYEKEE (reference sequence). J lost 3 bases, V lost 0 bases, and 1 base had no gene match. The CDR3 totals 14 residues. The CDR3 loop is CASSLELATDTQYF. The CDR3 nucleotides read TGTGCCAGCAGCTTGGAACTAGCGACAGATACGCAGTATTTT.

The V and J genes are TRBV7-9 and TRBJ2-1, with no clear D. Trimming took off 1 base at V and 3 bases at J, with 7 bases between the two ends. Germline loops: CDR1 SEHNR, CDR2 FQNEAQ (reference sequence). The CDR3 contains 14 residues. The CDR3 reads CASSLEIGYNEQFF. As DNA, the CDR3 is TGTGCCAGCAGCTTAGAGATCGGCTACAATGAGCAGTTCTTC.

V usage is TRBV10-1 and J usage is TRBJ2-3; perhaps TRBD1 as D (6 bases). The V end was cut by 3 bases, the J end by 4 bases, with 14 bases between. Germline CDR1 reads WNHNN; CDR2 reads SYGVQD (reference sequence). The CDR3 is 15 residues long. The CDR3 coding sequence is TGCGCCAGCAGTGACCCCAGGGGAAGGGCAGATACGCAGTATTTT. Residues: CASSDPRGRADTQYF.

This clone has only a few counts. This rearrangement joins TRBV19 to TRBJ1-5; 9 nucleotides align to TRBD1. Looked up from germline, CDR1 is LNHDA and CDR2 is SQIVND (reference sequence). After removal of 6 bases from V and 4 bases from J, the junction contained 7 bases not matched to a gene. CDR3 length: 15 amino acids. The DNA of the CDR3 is TGTGCCAGTAGAAGGGAGACAGGGGGAAATCAGCCCCAGCATTTT. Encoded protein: CASRRETGGNQPQHF.

The CDR3 protein is CASQIGGRGNTIYF. DNA of the CDR3: TGTGCCAGCCAAATCGGGGGGAGGGGAAACACCATATATTTT. J is TRBJ1-3 and V is TRBV6-5; possible D gene TRBD1, 5 bases. The CDR3 sequence is 14 residues long. V was shortened by 8 bases and J by 4 bases, with 15 bases between the two germline ends. CDR1 and CDR2 from the germline V gene are MNHEY and SVGAGI.

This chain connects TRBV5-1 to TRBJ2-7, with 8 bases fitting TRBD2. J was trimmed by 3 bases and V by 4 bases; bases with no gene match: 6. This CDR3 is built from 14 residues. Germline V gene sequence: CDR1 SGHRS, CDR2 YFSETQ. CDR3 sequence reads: CASSRSGAYYEQYF. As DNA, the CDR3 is TGCGCCAGCAGCCGTAGCGGGGCCTACTACGAGCAGTACTTC.

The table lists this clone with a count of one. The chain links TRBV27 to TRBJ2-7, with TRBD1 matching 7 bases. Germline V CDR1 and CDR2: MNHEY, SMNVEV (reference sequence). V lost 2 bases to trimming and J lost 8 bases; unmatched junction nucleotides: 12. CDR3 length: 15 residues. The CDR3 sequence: CASSLATGTLRQQYF. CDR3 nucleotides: TGTGCCAGCAGTTTAGCGACAGGGACCCTACGACAGCAGTACTTC.

The CDR3 sequence: CASSAKLAGVSHEQFF. CDR3 sequence (DNA): TGTGCCAGCAGTGCTAAACTAGCGGGAGTTTCCCATGAGCAGTTCTTC. The chain links TRBV6-1 to TRBJ2-1, with 11 bases that match TRBD2. V lost 4 bases, J lost 8 bases, and 10 bases stayed unmatched. In germline, CDR1 is MNHNS, CDR2 SASEGT. The CDR3 covers 16 residues.

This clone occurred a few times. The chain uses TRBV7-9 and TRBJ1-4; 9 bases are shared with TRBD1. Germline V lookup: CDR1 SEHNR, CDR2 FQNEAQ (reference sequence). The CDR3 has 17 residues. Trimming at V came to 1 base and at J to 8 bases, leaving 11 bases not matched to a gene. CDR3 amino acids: CASSLGTGGSFGEKLFF. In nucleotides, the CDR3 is TGTGCCAGCAGCTTAGGAACAGGGGGCTCCTTCGGGGAAAAACTGTTTTTT. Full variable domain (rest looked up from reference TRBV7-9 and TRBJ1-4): DTGVSQNPRHKITKRGQNVTFRCDPISEHNRLYWYRQTLGQGPEFLTYFQNEAQLEKSRLLSDRFSAERPKGSFSTLEIQRTEQGDSAMYLCASSLGTGGSFGEKLFFGSGTQLSVL.

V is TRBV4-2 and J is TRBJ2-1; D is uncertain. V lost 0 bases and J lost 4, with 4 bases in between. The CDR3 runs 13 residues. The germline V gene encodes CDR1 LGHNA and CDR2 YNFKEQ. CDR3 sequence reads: CASSQDLYNEQFF. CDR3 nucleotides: TGTGCCAGCAGCCAAGATCTATACAATGAGCAGTTCTTC.